The 13 T cell receptor beta chains presented below share a single source sample, sequenced in a study of blood T cell repertoires in COVID-19. Only in-frame clones appear in the TCRdb table, and some are missing; sequencing was by immunoSEQ multiplex PCR. The table includes over 200,000 clones, around 82% detected once. Sample: peripheral blood. The receptor set was obtained from an elderly man with acute or convalescent COVID-19.

The rearrangement links TRBV5-3 to TRBJ2-2, with a tentative D call TRBD1 (6 bases). TRBV5-3 carries the ORF label, with uncertain function. The V end lost 4 bases, the J end lost 0 bases, and 16 bases lay between the germline ends. The CDR3 length is 17 residues. The CDR3 region is CARSTIQGHANTGELFF. The CDR3 coding sequence is TGTGCCAGAAGCACAATACAGGGACACGCGAACACCGGGGAGCTGTTTTTT.

This chain connects TRBV4-1 to TRBJ2-3; weak D call: TRBD1 (5 bases). This CDR3 has 16 amino acids. Germline assignment: CDR1 MGHRA and CDR2 YSYEKL. Trimming stripped 2 bases from V and 5 bases from J, with 17 bases between. Here the CDR3 reads CASSQIARVAIDTQYF. CDR3 bases: TGCGCCAGCAGCCAAATTGCCAGGGTGGCGATAGATACGCAGTATTTT.

The CDR3 DNA follows: TGTGCCAGCAGTGCGCACCCGGGACAACCTGGCGGCTACACCTTC. Its protein product is CASSAHPGQPGGYTF. This chain uses TRBV28 with TRBJ1-2; D is possibly TRBD1 (6 bases). This CDR3 has 15 amino acids. Germline V CDR1 and CDR2: MDHEN, SYDVKM. The V end was cut by 5 bases, the J end by 8 bases, with 21 bases between.

This clone was recorded once. The chain joins TRBV2 to TRBJ1-4, with TRBD1 matching 8 bases. V shed 5 bases and J 0 bases; nucleotides not matched to a gene: 8. CDR1 is SNHLY, CDR2 FYNNEI, per germline. This CDR3 region has 17 residues. The CDR3 DNA follows: TGTGCCAGCAGTAAGACAGGGGCCTTACCAACTAATGAAAAACTGTTTTTT. Translation: CASSKTGALPTNEKLFF.

The rearrangement links TRBV28 to TRBJ1-2, with 8 bases identical to TRBD1. J was trimmed by 4 bases and V by 5 bases; bases with no gene match: 6. CDR1 is MDHEN and CDR2 is SYDVKM in the germline V gene. The CDR3 spans 14 residues. The CDR3 nucleotides read TGTGCCAGCAGTACCAGGGGGCGAGGCTATGGCTACACCTTC. Protein product: CASSTRGRGYGYTF.

The rearrangement joins TRBV30 to TRBJ1-2; D is perhaps TRBD1 (5 bases). Trimming took 5 bases from V and 8 from J, leaving 18 bases between them. The CDR3 length is 13 residues. Germline CDR1 is GTSNPN and CDR2 is SVGIG (reference sequence). The chain's CDR3 is CAWAKGLAAGYTF. In nucleotides, the CDR3 is TGTGCCTGGGCAAAGGGGTTAGCGGCGGGCTACACCTTC.

This chain connects TRBV7-8 to TRBJ2-3; D is perhaps TRBD2 (6 bases). Germline V CDR1 and CDR2: SGHVS, FQNEAQ. The V end was cut by 3 bases, the J end by 6 bases, with 13 bases between. The CDR3 loop spans 14 amino acids. This CDR3 is CASSFSGAQDTQYF. Written as DNA, the CDR3 is TGTGCCAGCAGCTTTAGCGGAGCCCAGGATACGCAGTATTTT.

The chain couples TRBV7-3 to TRBJ1-2; 9 bases match TRBD1. The CDR3 runs 15 residues. J gave up 2 bases and V 5 bases, and 6 bases lay outside the gene matches. The V gene's germline CDR1 is SGHTA and CDR2 FQGTGA. As DNA, the CDR3 is TGTGCCAGCAGCACAACAGGGGGCGCAAACTATGGCTACACCTTC. Its translation: CASSTTGGANYGYTF. Supplemented by reference TRBV7-3 and TRBJ1-2, the full variable domain reads GAGVSQTPSNKVTEKGKYVELRCDPISGHTALYWYRQSLGQGPEFLIYFQGTGAADDSGLPNDRFFAVRPEGSVSTLKIQRTERGDSAVYLCASSTTGGANYGYTFGSGTRLTVV.

The V and J genes are TRBV5-4 and TRBJ1-2, with D unclear. V dropped 0 bases and J dropped 4 bases, with 13 bases sitting between them. Looked up from germline, CDR1 is SGHNT and CDR2 is YYREEE (reference sequence). This CDR3 is 15 amino acids long. The CDR3: CASSLGQRASYGYTF. The CDR3 DNA is TGTGCCAGCAGCTTGGGGCAGAGGGCTTCCTATGGCTACACCTTC.

The chain carries TRBV7-2 and TRBJ1-4; D is unclear. Trimming removed 1 base from V and 4 bases from J, with 7 bases in between. This CDR3 comprises 14 residues. Looked up from germline, CDR1 is SGHTA and CDR2 is FQGNSA. The CDR3: CASSLVAVNEKLFF. As DNA, the CDR3 is TGTGCCAGCAGCTTAGTGGCAGTTAATGAAAAACTGTTTTTT.

The CDR3 spells CASRRQGQGSYEQYF. For the CDR3, the DNA is TGTGCCAGCAGACGACAAGGACAGGGAAGCTACGAGCAGTACTTC. The chain couples TRBV27 to TRBJ2-7; 8 nucleotides line up with TRBD1. V gave up 6 bases and J gave up 3 bases; unmatched junction bases: 10. From germline, CDR1 is MNHEY and CDR2 SMNVEV (reference sequence). CDR3 size: 15 residues.

This rearrangement joins TRBV18 to TRBJ2-5; TRBD2 matches 11 bases. CDR1 is KGHSH and CDR2 is LQKENI in the germline V gene. V shed 2 bases, J shed 1 base, and the junction held 6 bases outside the gene matches. This CDR3 region has 17 residues. This CDR3 is CASSPWRLAGSQETQYF. The CDR3 DNA follows: TGTGCCAGCTCACCATGGCGACTAGCGGGGTCCCAAGAGACCCAGTACTTC.

This clone was counted a single time. This CDR3 is also generated by other DNA sequences in the sample. V gene TRBV18 combines with J gene TRBJ1-6; maybe TRBD1 (5 bases). Germline assignment: CDR1 KGHSH and CDR2 LQKENI. The CDR3 contains 13 residues. Trimming pared 6 bases from V and 6 bases from J, leaving 9 bases between. CDR3 DNA sequence: TGTGCCAGCTCCCCAGACAGTAATTCACCCCTCCACTTT. This sequence encodes CASSPDSNSPLHF.